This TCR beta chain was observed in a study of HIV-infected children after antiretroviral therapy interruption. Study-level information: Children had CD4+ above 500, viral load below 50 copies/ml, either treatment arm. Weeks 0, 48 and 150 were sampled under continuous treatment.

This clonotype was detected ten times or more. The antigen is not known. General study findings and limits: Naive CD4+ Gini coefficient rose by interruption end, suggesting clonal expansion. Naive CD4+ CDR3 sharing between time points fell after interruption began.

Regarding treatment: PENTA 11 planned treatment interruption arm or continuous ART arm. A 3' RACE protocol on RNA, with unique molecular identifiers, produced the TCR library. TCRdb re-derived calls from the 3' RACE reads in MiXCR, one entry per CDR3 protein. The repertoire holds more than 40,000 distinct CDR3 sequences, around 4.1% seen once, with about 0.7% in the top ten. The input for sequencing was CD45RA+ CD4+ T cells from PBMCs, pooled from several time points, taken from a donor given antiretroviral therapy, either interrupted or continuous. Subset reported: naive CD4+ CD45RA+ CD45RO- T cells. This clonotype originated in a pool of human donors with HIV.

The CDR3: CASGLVQQGNTIYF. In DNA, the CDR3 is TGTGCTAGTGGTTTGGTCCAACAGGGAAACACCATATATTTT. V and J are TRBV12-5 and TRBJ1-3; D is uncertain. V was trimmed by 0 bases and J by 4 bases, leaving 7 bases between them. This CDR3 is built from 14 residues. Per the germline V gene, CDR1 is LGHNT and CDR2 is FRNRAP.